These 26 T cell receptor beta chains share one sample of origin, sequenced in a study of Ad26.COV2.S vaccination and SARS-CoV-2 variants. The assay was immunoSEQ multiplex PCR, and TCRdb's table has in-frame clones only and misses some. The data contain 430,000 or so clones, around 90% of them seen just once; the ten biggest clones take up 9.5% to 15%. Treatment in this sample: about 20 received Ad26.COV2.S at low or high dose, single or two shots; about 5 received placebo; per-sample allocation not given. The study sampled participants on day 63 after the first vaccine or placebo injection. This sample comprised peripheral blood, obtained in a trial of Ad26.COV2.S vaccine versus placebo. All receptors derive from a person between 18 and 59 years old who received the Ad26.COV2.S COVID-19 vaccine or a placebo.

This sequence joins TRBV9 and TRBJ2-7; no definite D call. Germline V lookup: CDR1 SGDLS, CDR2 YYNGEE. V dropped 0 bases and J dropped 2 bases, with 12 bases sitting between them. CDR3 length: 15 amino acids. CDR3 sequence (DNA): TGTGCCAGCAGCGTAGCCTCCCGCGGTCCCTACGAGCAGTACTTC. Translating it yields CASSVASRGPYEQYF.

In DNA form, the CDR3 reads TGTGCCAGCAACATCGGGGGAAACACCATATATTTT. Translated, it gives CASNIGGNTIYF. This chain connects TRBV12-3 or TRBV12-4 to TRBJ1-3; no clear D. V was pared by 7 bases and J by 4 bases, with 8 bases between. The CDR3 is made up of 12 amino acids.

This chain joins TRBV7-6 and TRBJ2-3, with 9 positions matching TRBD1. The V gene's germline CDR1 is SGHVS and CDR2 FNYEAQ. V was pared by 5 bases and J by 4 bases, with 7 bases of the junction left unmatched. The CDR3 runs 15 residues. The CDR3 loop reads CASSVRDRAADTQYF. The CDR3 nucleotides are TGTGCCAGCAGCGTACGGGACAGGGCGGCAGATACGCAGTATTTT.

The chain recombines TRBV4-2 with TRBJ1-2; 8 nucleotides match TRBD1. Germline loops: CDR1 LGHNA, CDR2 YNFKEQ. The trim removed 1 base at V and 5 bases at J, leaving 6 bases unmatched. The CDR3 has 15 amino acids. The CDR3 protein is CASSQVDRDDYGYTF. The CDR3 coding sequence is TGTGCCAGCAGCCAAGTGGACAGGGACGATTATGGCTACACCTTC.

The chain has TRBV7-3 and TRBJ2-5; D is perhaps TRBD1 (7 bases). Germline CDR1 and CDR2: SGHTA and FQGTGA. The CDR3 length is 14 residues. The V gene lost 5 bases and the J gene lost 4 bases, with 14 bases spanning the gap. CDR3 DNA: TGTGCCAGCAGCGCAGCAGGGGGAGGAGAGACCCAGTACTTC. It codes for CASSAAGGGETQYF. The full variable domain, in which reference TRBV7-3 and TRBJ2-5 provide the parts outside the CDR3, is GAGVSQTPSNKVTEKGKYVELRCDPISGHTALYWYRQSLGQGPEFLIYFQGTGAADDSGLPNDRFFAVRPEGSVSTLKIQRTERGDSAVYLCASSAAGGGETQYFGPGTRLLVL.

The chain couples TRBV6-5 to TRBJ1-1; a possible D gene is TRBD1 (5 bases). Germline V gives CDR1 MNHEY, CDR2 SVGAGI. V was cut by 4 bases and J by 1 base, with 10 bases left in between. The CDR3 runs to 14 residues. The CDR3 loop is CASSSGAGNTEAFF. The CDR3 coding sequence is TGTGCCAGCAGTTCTGGGGCCGGGAACACTGAAGCTTTCTTT.

About this clone: An end of the junction differs from the germline gene, which may be a read error. The CDR3 protein is CSGREGSHEQYF. The CDR3 DNA reads as TGCAGCGGGAGGGAGGGCTCCCACGAGCAGTACTTC. The V call is TRBV29-1, the J call TRBJ2-7; TRBD2 matches 7 bases. The germline V gene encodes CDR1 SQVTM and CDR2 ANQGSEA. This CDR3 spans 12 amino acids.

CDR3 nucleotide sequence: TGTGCCAGCAGCCTTGACGGGAGGGCTTTGTCAAATGAGCAGTTCTTC. This sequence encodes CASSLDGRALSNEQFF. The chain uses TRBV16 and TRBJ2-1, with 8 bases fitting TRBD2. The V and J ends lost 4 bases and 7 bases, in that order; junction bases with no gene match: 12. Germline CDR1 is KGHSY and CDR2 is FQNENV. The CDR3 loop spans 16 amino acids.

The chain has TRBV2 and TRBJ2-5; 9 positions match TRBD2. J was trimmed by 5 bases and V by 5 bases; bases with no gene match: 6. The germline V gene has CDR1 SNHLY and CDR2 FYNNEI. The CDR3 extends over 14 amino acids. The CDR3 loop is CASSPSGRLETQYF. As DNA, the CDR3 is TGTGCCAGCAGTCCGAGCGGGAGGTTGGAGACCCAGTACTTC.

The gene calls are TRBV5-1 and TRBJ1-1; D gene uncertain. Germline-derived CDR1 and CDR2 are SGHRS and YFSETQ. The CDR3 is 14 residues long. Deletions cut 0 bases from V and 7 bases from J, with 13 bases between. The CDR3 here is CASSLVLGPGEAFF. Here the CDR3 DNA reads TGCGCCAGCAGCTTGGTCTTGGGTCCCGGTGAAGCTTTCTTT.

This chain joins TRBV5-4 and TRBJ1-2, with unresolved D. Trimming removed 1 base at V and 3 bases at J, with 4 bases between. The CDR3 is 12 residues long. CDR1 and CDR2 (germline): SGHNT, YYREEE (reference sequence). CDR3 sequence reads: CASSLLDYGYTF. The CDR3 bases are TGTGCCAGCAGCTTGCTGGACTATGGCTACACCTTC.

The J gene is TRBJ1-5, the V gene TRBV12-3 or TRBV12-4; D gene unclear. The V and J ends lost 6 bases and 9 bases respectively, with 12 bases between them. CDR3 length: 12 residues. The CDR3 loop is CASSRFQPPQHF. The CDR3 DNA sequence: TGTGCCAGCAGCCGATTCCAACCGCCCCAGCATTTT.

The chain couples TRBV4-3 to TRBJ2-1; 8 nucleotides agree with TRBD2. V dropped 0 bases and J dropped 8; count of bases not matched to a gene: 21. The germline V gene has CDR1 LGHNA and CDR2 YSLEER. This CDR3 is 20 amino acids long. For the CDR3, the DNA is TGCGCCAGCAGCCAAGAACTGGGAGCGGGAGAGGGGGGACGCGGGGATGAGCAGTTCTTC. It is translated as CASSQELGAGEGGRGDEQFF.

The gene calls are TRBV2 and TRBJ2-1, with 7 bases matching TRBD2. With V trimmed by 10 bases and J by 9 bases, 9 bases remained unmatched. This CDR3 is built from 12 residues. The germline V gene encodes CDR1 SNHLY and CDR2 FYNNEI. CDR3 nucleotides: TGTGCCACCCTTTTGCGGGAGAGTGAGCAGTTCTTC. The encoded protein is CATLLRESEQFF.

The rearrangement joins TRBV5-4 to TRBJ1-1, with 10 bases matching TRBD1. Germline V lookup: CDR1 SGHNT, CDR2 YYREEE (reference sequence). This CDR3 has 17 residues. The J segment lost 5 bases and the V segment lost 4 bases, leaving 14 bases of the junction unmatched. In DNA form, the CDR3 reads TGTGCCAGCAGCGGCCGGGACAGGGGTCGGGGGGAGACTGAAGCTTTCTTT. Its translation is CASSGRDRGRGETEAFF.

The chain uses TRBV6-5 and TRBJ1-1; D gene unclear. CDR3 length equals 13 residues. Trimming stripped 0 bases from V and 7 bases from J, with 9 bases between. Germline loops: CDR1 MNHEY, CDR2 SVGAGI. The CDR3, as DNA: TGTGCCAGCAGTTACTCGGAGAACGGTGAAGCTTTCTTT. Translated, it gives CASSYSENGEAFF.

The chain carries TRBV3-1 (or the pseudogene TRBV3-2) and TRBJ1-2; D gene uncertain. The CDR3 has 15 residues. The germline gives CDR1 LGHDT, CDR2 YNNKEL (reference sequence). The V gene lost 0 bases and the J gene lost 8 bases, with 16 bases spanning the gap. CDR3 sequence (DNA): TGTGCCAGCAGCCAAGATCGGGCAGAACTGGGGGGCTACACCTTC. Translated, it gives CASSQDRAELGGYTF.

The J gene is TRBJ2-1, the V gene TRBV4-1; 11 bases map to TRBD2. CDR3 size: 17 residues. CDR1 and CDR2 (germline): MGHRA, YSYEKL. The V and J ends lost 3 bases and 3 bases, in that order; junction bases with no gene match: 7. Written as DNA, the CDR3 is TGCGCCAGCAGCCAGGACTCAACTAGCGGGAGCTACAATGAGCAGTTCTTC. This translates into CASSQDSTSGSYNEQFF.

DNA for the CDR3: TGCAGCGGGGGACTAGCGGGAATCCATGGCAATGAGCAGTTCTTC. This codes for CSGGLAGIHGNEQFF. The rearrangement links TRBV29-1 to TRBJ2-1, with 13 positions matching TRBD2. From germline, CDR1 is SQVTM and CDR2 ANQGSEA. The V and J ends lost 7 bases and 6 bases, in that order; junction bases with no gene match: 9. This CDR3 is 15 amino acids long.

The gene calls are TRBV9 and TRBJ2-2, with D perhaps TRBD1 or TRBD2 (5 bases each). Germline CDR1 reads SGDLS; CDR2 reads YYNGEE. This CDR3 has 16 amino acids. V lost 3 bases, J lost 4 bases, and 16 bases lay in between. CDR3 amino acids: CASSGSGASPTGELFF. As DNA, the CDR3 is TGTGCCAGCAGCGGATCCGGGGCCTCACCCACCGGGGAGCTGTTTTTT.

Here the CDR3 reads CASSFTGTASQETQYF. CDR3 DNA sequence: TGCGCCAGCAGCTTCACCGGGACAGCCAGCCAAGAGACCCAGTACTTC. The J gene is TRBJ2-5, the V gene TRBV5-1; 7 nucleotides agree with TRBD1. The V and J ends lost 2 bases and 1 base, in that order; junction bases with no gene match: 8. The CDR3 runs 16 residues. CDR1 is SGHRS and CDR2 is YFSETQ in the germline V gene.

The chain carries TRBV28 and TRBJ1-1, with a tentative D call TRBD1 (5 bases). Germline V gene sequence: CDR1 MDHEN, CDR2 SYDVKM. The CDR3 totals 13 residues. V lost 8 bases to trimming and J lost 1 base, with 11 bases between them. This CDR3 is CASGMGGNTEAFF. CDR3 DNA sequence: TGTGCCAGCGGGATGGGGGGGAACACTGAAGCTTTCTTT. The full variable domain, its missing parts supplied by reference TRBV28 and TRBJ1-1, is DVKVTQSSRYLVKRTGEKVFLECVQDMDHENMFWYRQDPGLGLRLIYFSYDVKMKEKGDIPEGYSVSREKKERFSLILESASTNQTSMYLCASGMGGNTEAFFGQGTRLTVV.

The J gene is TRBJ1-5, the V gene TRBV4-2, with a tentative D call TRBD1 (5 bases). CDR1 and CDR2 (germline): LGHNA, YNFKEQ. The length of the CDR3 is 16 residues. V lost 1 base and J 7 bases, leaving 17 bases between the germline ends. The CDR3 DNA sequence: TGTGCCAGCAGCCAAGTCAGCAGGGTAGAAGGACAGCCCCAGCATTTT. This codes for CASSQVSRVEGQPQHF.

The chain carries TRBV30 and TRBJ2-3, with unresolved D. CDR3 size: 13 residues. The V and J ends lost 1 base and 8 bases respectively, with 13 bases between them. Germline CDR1 and CDR2: GTSNPN and SVGIG (reference sequence). CDR3 sequence (DNA): TGTGCCTGGAGTGCAATCGGAAGTGGTACGCAGTATTTT. Translation: CAWSAIGSGTQYF.

The J gene is TRBJ1-1, the V gene TRBV5-6; 7 bases are shared with TRBD1. This CDR3 contains 14 residues. After removal of 0 bases from V and 4 bases from J, the junction contained 3 bases not matched to a gene. Per germline, CDR1 SGHDT and CDR2 YYEEEE. The CDR3 sequence is CASSLGQGITEAFF. Written as DNA, the CDR3 is TGTGCCAGCAGCTTGGGACAGGGTATCACTGAAGCTTTCTTT.

This clone was picked up one time. At the DNA level, this CDR3 is encoded by other sequences in the same sample as well. CDR3 amino acids: CASSLAGGSYEQYF. The CDR3 bases are TGTGCCAGCAGCTTAGCGGGCGGGTCCTACGAGCAGTACTTC. The V gene is TRBV7-2, the J gene TRBJ2-7, with D possibly being TRBD2 (5 bases). The CDR3 has 14 residues. Per the germline V gene, CDR1 is SGHTA and CDR2 is FQGNSA. Trimming removed 0 bases from V and 1 base from J, with 7 bases in between.